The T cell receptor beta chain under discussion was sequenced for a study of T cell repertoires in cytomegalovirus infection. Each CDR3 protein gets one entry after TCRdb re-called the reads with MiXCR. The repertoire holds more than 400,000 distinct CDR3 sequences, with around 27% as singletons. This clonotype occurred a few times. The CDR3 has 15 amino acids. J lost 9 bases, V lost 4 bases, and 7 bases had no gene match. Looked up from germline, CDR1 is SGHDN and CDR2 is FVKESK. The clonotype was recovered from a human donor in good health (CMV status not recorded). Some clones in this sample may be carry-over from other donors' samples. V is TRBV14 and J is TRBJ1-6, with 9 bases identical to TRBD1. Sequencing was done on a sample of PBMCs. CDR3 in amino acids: CASSPETGGSSPLHF. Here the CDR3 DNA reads TGTGCCAGCAGCCCCGAGACAGGGGGGTCTTCACCCCTCCACTTT.